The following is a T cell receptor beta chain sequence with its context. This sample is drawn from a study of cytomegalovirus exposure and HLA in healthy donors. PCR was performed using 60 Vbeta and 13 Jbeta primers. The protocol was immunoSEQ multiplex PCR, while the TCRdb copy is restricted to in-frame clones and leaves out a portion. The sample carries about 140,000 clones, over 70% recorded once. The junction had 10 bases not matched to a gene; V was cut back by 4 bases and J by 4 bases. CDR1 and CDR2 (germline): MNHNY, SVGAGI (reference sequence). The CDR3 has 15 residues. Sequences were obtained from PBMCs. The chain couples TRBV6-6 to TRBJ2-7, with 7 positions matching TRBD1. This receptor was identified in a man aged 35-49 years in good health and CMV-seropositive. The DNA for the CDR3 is TGTGCCAGCAGTTCCATTACAGGGGCAAATTACGAGCAGTACTTC. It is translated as CASSSITGANYEQYF.